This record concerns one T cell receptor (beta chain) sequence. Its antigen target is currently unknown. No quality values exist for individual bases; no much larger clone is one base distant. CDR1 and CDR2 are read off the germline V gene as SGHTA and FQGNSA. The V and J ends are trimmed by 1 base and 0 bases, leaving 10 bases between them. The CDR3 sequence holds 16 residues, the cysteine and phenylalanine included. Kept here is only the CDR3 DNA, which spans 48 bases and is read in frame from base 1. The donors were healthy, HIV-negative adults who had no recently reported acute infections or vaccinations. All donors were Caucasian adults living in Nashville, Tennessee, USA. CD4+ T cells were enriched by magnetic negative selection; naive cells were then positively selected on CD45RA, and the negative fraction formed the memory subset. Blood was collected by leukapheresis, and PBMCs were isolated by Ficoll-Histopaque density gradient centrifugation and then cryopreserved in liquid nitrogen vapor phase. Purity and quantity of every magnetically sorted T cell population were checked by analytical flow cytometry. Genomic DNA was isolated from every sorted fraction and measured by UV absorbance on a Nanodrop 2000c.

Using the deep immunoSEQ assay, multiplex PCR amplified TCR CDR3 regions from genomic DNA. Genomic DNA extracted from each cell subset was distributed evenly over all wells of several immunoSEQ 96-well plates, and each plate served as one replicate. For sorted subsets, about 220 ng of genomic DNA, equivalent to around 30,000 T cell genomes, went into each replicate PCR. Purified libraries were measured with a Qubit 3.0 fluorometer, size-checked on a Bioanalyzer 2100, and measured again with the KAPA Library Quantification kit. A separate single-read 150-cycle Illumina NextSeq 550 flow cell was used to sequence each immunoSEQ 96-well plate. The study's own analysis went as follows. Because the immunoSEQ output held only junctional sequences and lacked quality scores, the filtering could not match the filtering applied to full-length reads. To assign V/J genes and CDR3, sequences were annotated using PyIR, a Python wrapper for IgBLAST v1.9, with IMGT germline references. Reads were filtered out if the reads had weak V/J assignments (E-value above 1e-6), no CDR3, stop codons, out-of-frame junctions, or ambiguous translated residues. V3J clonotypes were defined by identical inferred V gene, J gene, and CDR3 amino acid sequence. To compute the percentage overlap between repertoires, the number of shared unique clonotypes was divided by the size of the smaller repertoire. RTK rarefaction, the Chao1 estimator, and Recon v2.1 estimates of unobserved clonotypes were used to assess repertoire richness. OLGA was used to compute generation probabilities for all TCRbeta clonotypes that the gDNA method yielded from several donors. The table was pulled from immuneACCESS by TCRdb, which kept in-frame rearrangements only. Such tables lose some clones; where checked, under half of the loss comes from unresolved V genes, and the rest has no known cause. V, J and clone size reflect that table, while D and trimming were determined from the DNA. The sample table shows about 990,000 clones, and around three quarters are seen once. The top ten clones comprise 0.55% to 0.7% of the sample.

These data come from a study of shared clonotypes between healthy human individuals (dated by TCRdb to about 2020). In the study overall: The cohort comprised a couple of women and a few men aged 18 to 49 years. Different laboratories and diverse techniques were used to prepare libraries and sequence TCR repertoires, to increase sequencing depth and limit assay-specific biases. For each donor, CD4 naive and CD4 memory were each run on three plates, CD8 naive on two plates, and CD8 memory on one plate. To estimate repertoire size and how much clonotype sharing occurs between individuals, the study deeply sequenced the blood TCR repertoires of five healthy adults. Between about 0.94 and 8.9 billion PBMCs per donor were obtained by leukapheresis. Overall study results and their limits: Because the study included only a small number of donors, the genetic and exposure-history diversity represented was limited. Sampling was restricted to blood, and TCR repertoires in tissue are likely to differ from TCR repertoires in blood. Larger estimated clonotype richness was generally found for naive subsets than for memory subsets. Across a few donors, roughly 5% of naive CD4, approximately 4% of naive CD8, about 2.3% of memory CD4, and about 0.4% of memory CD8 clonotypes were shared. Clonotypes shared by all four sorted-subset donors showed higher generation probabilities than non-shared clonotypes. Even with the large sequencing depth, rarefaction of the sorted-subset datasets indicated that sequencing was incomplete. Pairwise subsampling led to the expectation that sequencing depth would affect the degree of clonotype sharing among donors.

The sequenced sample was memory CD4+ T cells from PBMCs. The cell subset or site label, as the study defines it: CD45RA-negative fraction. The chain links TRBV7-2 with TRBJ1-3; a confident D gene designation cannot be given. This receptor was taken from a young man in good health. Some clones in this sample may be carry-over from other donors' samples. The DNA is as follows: TGTGCCAGCAGCTTAGTGGCAGCAAGCTCTGGAAACACCATATATTTT. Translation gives CASSLVAASSGNTIYF.